What follows are 13 T cell receptor beta chains derived from one specimen sequenced in a study of PD-1 blockade in classical Hodgkin lymphoma (dated by TCRdb to the early 2020s). The library was obtained by the immunoSEQ multiplex PCR assay. Sourced from immuneACCESS, this table was stored by TCRdb with only in-frame sequences that have V and J called. A share of the clones is absent; for the studies checked, an unresolved V gene accounts for under half, and the remainder has no known explanation. The sample records 40,000 to 65,000 clones, approximately 81% of which are singletons. Roughly 15% of the sample is in the top ten clones. What the time point label conveys for this sample: cycle 1 day 1 (C1D1), immediately before nivolumab initiation. Relapse after autologous stem cell transplantation had occurred in all trial patients, and cohorts A, B and C were distinguished by prior brentuximab vedotin exposure.

Here the sequenced sample was peripheral blood mononuclear cells (PBMCs), taken at baseline. The source is a human donor with classical Hodgkin lymphoma.

This clone was picked up many times. The chain links TRBV14 to TRBJ2-1; D may be TRBD2 (8 bases). Trimming shortened V by 3 bases and J by 8 bases, and 23 bases separated the two germline ends. CDR3 size: 17 residues. Germline V gives CDR1 SGHDN, CDR2 FVKESK. The CDR3 reads CASSHPQGERERDEQFF. In DNA, the CDR3 is TGTGCCAGCAGCCACCCCCAGGGGGAGCGGGAGAGGGATGAGCAGTTCTTC.

The V gene is TRBV5-1, the J gene TRBJ1-2; D is unresolved. This CDR3 is built from 15 residues. Germline CDR1 SGHRS, CDR2 YFSETQ. The V and J ends lost 0 bases and 7 bases respectively, with 16 bases between them. CDR3 DNA: TGCGCCAGCAGCTTGGTTGGAGACCAGTTGGGTGGCTACACCTTC. It codes for CASSLVGDQLGGYTF.

The chain carries TRBV7-9 and TRBJ1-1; maybe TRBD1 (5 bases). Trimming stripped 1 base from V and 11 bases from J, with 29 bases between. The CDR3 loop spans 18 amino acids. Germline V CDR1 and CDR2: SEHNR, FQNEAQ (reference sequence). The DNA of the CDR3 is TGTGCCAGCAGCTTAGTACCAGATGCACTGAAGCTTTCTGGGGGGGCTTTCTTT. It specifies CASSLVPDALKLSGGAFF.

The chain carries TRBV4-3 and TRBJ2-1; perhaps TRBD2 as D (6 bases). The CDR3 is 16 amino acids. Per germline, CDR1 LGHNA and CDR2 YSLEER. Between the trimmed V and J ends, which lost 0 bases and 1 base, there was a span of 10 bases. The CDR3 DNA sequence: TGCGCCAGCAGCCAAGAATGGGGGGAATCCTACAATGAGCAGTTCTTC. Amino acid sequence: CASSQEWGESYNEQFF.

The chain is built from TRBV4-2 and TRBJ2-7, with 9 bases that match TRBD1. This CDR3 has 15 residues. With V trimmed by 1 base and J by 2 bases, 3 bases remained unmatched. From germline, CDR1 is LGHNA and CDR2 YNFKEQ. The CDR3 DNA follows: TGTGCCAGCAGCCAAGGGGACAGGGTGACCTACGAGCAGTACTTC. Translating it yields CASSQGDRVTYEQYF.

The rearrangement uses TRBV7-2 and TRBJ1-2; 7 positions agree with TRBD1. This CDR3 is 13 amino acids long. CDR1 is SGHTA, CDR2 FQGNSA, per germline. V shed 3 bases and J 10 bases; nucleotides not matched to a gene: 8. CDR3 in amino acids: CASSFTGQPVYTF. CDR3 in DNA: TGTGCCAGCAGCTTCACGGGACAGCCCGTCTACACCTTC.

This clone has just a few counts. The CDR3 coding sequence is TGTGCCAGCAGCTTATTCGGGCGGACTGAAGCTTTCTTT. Residues: CASSLFGRTEAFF. The chain uses TRBV7-2 and TRBJ1-1; D remains unclear. Germline-derived CDR1 and CDR2 are SGHTA and FQGNSA. V was cut by 2 bases and J by 5 bases, with 9 bases left in between. This CDR3 spans 13 amino acids. The full variable domain, in which reference TRBV7-2 and TRBJ1-1 provide the parts outside the CDR3, is GAGVSQSPSNKVTEKGKDVELRCDPISGHTALYWYRQSLGQGLEFLIYFQGNSAPDKSGLPSDRFSAERTGGSVSTLTIQRTQQEDSAVYLCASSLFGRTEAFFGQGTRLTVV.

The V call is TRBV10-3, the J call TRBJ2-1; 8 nucleotides match TRBD1. This CDR3 has 12 amino acids. Germline CDR1 is ENHRY and CDR2 is SYGVKD. V was clipped by 6 bases and J by 7 bases; unmatched bases: 2. The CDR3 region is CAIRGQVNEQFF. The CDR3 region has the DNA TGTGCCATCAGGGGACAGGTTAATGAGCAGTTCTTC.

In this sample, this clone is medium-sized. The chain carries TRBV15 and TRBJ1-5; D call uncertain. The germline V gene has CDR1 LNHNV and CDR2 YYDKDF (reference sequence). The CDR3 length is 13 residues. V dropped 3 bases and J dropped 2 bases, with 5 bases sitting between them. The CDR3 coding sequence is TGTGCCACCAGCAGGGTGGGCAATCAGCCCCAGCATTTT. Protein sequence: CATSRVGNQPQHF.

The J gene is TRBJ2-7, the V gene TRBV5-6; 9 bases map to TRBD1. The CDR3 runs 17 residues. The germline V gene has CDR1 SGHDT and CDR2 YYEEEE. Germline trimming cut 1 base from V and 5 bases from J; bases unmatched to any gene: 13. CDR3 DNA: TGTGCCAGCAGCTTGACACCACTAGGGACAGGGAACGACGAGCAGTACGTC. It codes for CASSLTPLGTGNDEQYV.

The V and J genes are TRBV29-1 and TRBJ1-4; D is uncertain. V lost 6 bases to trimming and J lost 2 bases, with 7 bases between them. Germline CDR1 is SQVTM and CDR2 is ANQGSEA. There are 12 residues in the CDR3. CDR3 DNA sequence: TGCAGCGTCGAGAATACTAATGAAAAACTGTTTTTT. Residues: CSVENTNEKLFF. The variable domain in full, with the rest retrieved from reference TRBV29-1 and TRBJ1-4, is SAVISQKPSRDICQRGTSLTIQCQVDSQVTMMFWYRQQPGQSLTLIATANQGSEATYESGFVIDKFPISRPNLTFSTLTVSNMSPEDSSIYLCSVENTNEKLFFGSGTQLSVL.

The V call is TRBV4-1, the J call TRBJ2-7; weak D call: TRBD2 (6 bases). Germline V gene lookup returns CDR1 MGHRA and CDR2 YSYEKL. Deletions cut 4 bases from V and 6 bases from J, with 10 bases between. The CDR3 has 12 residues. The CDR3, as DNA: TGCGCCAGCAGCCTAGCGGCGGGCGAGCAGTACTTC. Translating gives CASSLAAGEQYF.

This clone occurred once. This chain links TRBV4-3 with TRBJ2-3; TRBD2 is a possible D gene (6 bases). The germline CDR1 and CDR2 sequences are LGHNA and YSLEER. The CDR3 totals 15 residues. V lost 4 bases, J lost 5 bases, and 16 bases lay in between. CDR3 protein: CASSLSGGAVDTQYF. Here the CDR3 DNA reads TGCGCCAGCAGCCTCTCCGGAGGGGCAGTAGATACGCAGTATTTT.